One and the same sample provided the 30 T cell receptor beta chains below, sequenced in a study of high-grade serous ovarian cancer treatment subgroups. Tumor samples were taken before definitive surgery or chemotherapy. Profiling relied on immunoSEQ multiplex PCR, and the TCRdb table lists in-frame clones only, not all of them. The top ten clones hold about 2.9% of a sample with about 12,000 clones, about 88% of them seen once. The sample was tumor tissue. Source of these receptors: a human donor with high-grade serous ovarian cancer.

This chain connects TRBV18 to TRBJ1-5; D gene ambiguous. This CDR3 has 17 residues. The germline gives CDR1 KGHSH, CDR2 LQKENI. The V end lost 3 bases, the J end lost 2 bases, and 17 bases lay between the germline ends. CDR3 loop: CASSPQGLIQGNQPQHF. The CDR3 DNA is TGTGCCAGCTCACCCCAAGGACTGATACAAGGCAATCAGCCCCAGCATTTT.

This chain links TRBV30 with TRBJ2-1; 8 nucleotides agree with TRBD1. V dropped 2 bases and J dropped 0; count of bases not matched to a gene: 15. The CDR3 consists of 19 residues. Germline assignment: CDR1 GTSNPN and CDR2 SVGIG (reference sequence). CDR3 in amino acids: CAWSYLGTGPMSSYNEQFF. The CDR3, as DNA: TGTGCCTGGAGTTATCTGGGGACAGGCCCCATGAGCTCCTACAATGAGCAGTTCTTC.

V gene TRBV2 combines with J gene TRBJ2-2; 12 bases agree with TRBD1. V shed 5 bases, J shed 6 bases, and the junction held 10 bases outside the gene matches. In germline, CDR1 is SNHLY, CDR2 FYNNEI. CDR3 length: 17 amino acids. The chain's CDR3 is CASSSSRDRGRAGELFF. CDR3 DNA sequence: TGTGCCAGCAGTTCTTCCCGGGACAGGGGGCGGGCCGGGGAGCTGTTTTTT.

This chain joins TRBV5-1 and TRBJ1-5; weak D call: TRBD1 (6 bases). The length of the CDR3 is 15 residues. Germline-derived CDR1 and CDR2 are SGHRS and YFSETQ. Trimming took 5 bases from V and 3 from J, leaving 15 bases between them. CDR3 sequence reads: CASRPGTLDNQPQHF. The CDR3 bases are TGCGCCAGCAGACCCGGGACACTAGACAATCAGCCCCAGCATTTT. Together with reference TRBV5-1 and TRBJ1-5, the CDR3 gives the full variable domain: KAGVTQTPRYLIKTRGQQVTLSCSPISGHRSVSWYQQTPGQGLQFLFEYFSETQRNKGNFPGRFSGRQFSNSRSEMNVSTLELGDSALYLCASRPGTLDNQPQHFGDGTRLSIL.

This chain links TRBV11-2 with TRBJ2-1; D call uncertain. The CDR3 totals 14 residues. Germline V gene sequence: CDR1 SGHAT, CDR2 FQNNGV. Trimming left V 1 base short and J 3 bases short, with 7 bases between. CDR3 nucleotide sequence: TGTGCCAGCAGCTTAGCTGGGTACTACAATGAGCAGTTCTTC. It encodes CASSLAGYYNEQFF.

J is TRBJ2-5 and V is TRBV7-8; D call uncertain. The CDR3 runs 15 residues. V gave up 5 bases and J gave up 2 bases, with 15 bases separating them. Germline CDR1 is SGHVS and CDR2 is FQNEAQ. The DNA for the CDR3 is TGTGCCAGCAGCCGGGCGGTGGGCCCACAAGAGACCCAGTACTTC. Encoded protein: CASSRAVGPQETQYF.

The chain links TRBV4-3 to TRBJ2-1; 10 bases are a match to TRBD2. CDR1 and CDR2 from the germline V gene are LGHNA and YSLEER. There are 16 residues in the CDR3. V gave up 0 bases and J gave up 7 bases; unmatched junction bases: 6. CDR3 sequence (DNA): TGCGCCAGCAGCCAAGACTTGGGACTAGCGTGGAATGAGCAGTTCTTC. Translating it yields CASSQDLGLAWNEQFF.

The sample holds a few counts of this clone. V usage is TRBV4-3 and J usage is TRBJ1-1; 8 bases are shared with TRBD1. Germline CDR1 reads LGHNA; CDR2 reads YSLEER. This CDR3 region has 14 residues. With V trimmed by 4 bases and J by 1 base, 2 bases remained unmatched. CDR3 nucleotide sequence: TGCGCCAGCAGCCTTGACAGGGGGAACACTGAAGCTTTCTTT. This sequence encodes CASSLDRGNTEAFF.

CDR3 nucleotides: TGTGCCAGTAGTATAGATCCTCGGACAGGATCGAACCGCTACGAGCAGTACTTC. Its translation: CASSIDPRTGSNRYEQYF. This chain uses TRBV19 with TRBJ2-7; 7 bases match TRBD1. Per germline, CDR1 LNHDA and CDR2 SQIVND (reference sequence). This CDR3 has 18 amino acids. Trimming cost V 0 bases and J 3 bases; bases outside gene matches: 14.

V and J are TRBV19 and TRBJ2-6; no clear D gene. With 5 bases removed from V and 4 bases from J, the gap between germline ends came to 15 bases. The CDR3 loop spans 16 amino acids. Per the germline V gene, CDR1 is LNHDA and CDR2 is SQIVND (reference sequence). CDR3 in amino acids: CASSPRSTGGANVLTF. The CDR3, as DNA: TGTGCCAGTAGTCCCCGATCTACTGGGGGGGCCAACGTCCTGACTTTC.

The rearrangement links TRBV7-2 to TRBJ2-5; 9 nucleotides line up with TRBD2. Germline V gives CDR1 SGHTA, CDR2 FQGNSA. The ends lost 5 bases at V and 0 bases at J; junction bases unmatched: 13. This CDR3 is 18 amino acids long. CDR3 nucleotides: TGTGCCAGCAGCAGATTCCGCTTGACTAGCGGAAACCAAGAGACCCAGTACTTC. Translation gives CASSRFRLTSGNQETQYF.

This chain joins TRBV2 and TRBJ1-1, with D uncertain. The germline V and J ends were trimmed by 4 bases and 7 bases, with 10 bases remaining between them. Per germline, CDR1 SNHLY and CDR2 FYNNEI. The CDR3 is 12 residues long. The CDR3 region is CASSAAENEAFF. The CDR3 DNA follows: TGTGCCAGCAGTGCGGCAGAGAATGAAGCTTTCTTT.

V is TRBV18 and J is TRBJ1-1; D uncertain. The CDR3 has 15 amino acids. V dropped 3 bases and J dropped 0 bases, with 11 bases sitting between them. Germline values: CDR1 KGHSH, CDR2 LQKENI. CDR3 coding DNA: TGTGCCAGCTCACCGGTAGGGAAGATGAACACTGAAGCTTTCTTT. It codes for CASSPVGKMNTEAFF.

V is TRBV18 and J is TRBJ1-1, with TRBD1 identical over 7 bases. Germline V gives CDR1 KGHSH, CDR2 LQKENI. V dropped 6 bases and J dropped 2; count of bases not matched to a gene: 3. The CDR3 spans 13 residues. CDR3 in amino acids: CASSGDRNTEAFF. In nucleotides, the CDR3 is TGTGCCAGCTCTGGGGACAGAAACACTGAAGCTTTCTTT.

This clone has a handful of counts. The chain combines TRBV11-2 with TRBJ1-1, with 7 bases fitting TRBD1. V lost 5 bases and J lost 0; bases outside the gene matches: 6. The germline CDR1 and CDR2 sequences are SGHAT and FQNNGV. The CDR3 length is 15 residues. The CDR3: CASSRRTGVNTEAFF. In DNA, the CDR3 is TGTGCCAGCAGCAGGCGGACAGGAGTGAACACTGAAGCTTTCTTT.

CDR3 sequence (DNA): TGTGCCACTAGGCTAGCGGGGTTCTACGAGCAGTACTTC. Its translation: CATRLAGFYEQYF. The chain is built from TRBV6-5 and TRBJ2-7, with 9 bases aligning to TRBD2. V shed 10 bases and J 3 bases; nucleotides not matched to a gene: 7. Germline values: CDR1 MNHEY, CDR2 SVGAGI. The CDR3 runs to 13 residues.

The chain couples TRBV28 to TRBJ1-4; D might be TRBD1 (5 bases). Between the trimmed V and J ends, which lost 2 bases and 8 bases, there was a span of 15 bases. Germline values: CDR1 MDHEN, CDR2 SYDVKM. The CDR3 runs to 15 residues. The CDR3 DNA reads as TGTGCCAGCAGTTTAGTTGGGGCAGGAGGGGAAAAACTGTTTTTT. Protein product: CASSLVGAGGEKLFF.

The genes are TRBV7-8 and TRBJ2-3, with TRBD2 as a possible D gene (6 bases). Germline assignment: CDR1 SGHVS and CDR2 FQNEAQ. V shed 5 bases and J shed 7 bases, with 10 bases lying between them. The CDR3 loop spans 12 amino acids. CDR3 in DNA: TGTGCCAGCAGCCCGCGGGGATATACGCAGTATTTT. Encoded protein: CASSPRGYTQYF.

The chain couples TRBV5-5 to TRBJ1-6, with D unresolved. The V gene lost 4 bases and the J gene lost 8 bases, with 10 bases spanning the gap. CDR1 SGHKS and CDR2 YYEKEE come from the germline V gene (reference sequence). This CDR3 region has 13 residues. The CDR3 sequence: CASSEATHSPLHF. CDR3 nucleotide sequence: TGTGCCAGCAGCGAAGCGACCCATTCACCCCTCCACTTT.

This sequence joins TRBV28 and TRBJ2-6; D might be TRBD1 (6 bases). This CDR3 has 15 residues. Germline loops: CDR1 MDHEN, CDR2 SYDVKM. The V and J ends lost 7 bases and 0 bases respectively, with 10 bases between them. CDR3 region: CASKTGSSGANVLTF. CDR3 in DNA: TGTGCCAGCAAAACAGGGTCCTCTGGGGCCAACGTCCTGACTTTC.

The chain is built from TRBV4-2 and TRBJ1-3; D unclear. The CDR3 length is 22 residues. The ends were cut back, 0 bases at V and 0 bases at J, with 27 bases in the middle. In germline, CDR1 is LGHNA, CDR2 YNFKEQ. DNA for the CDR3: TGTGCCAGCAGCCAAGATCCTCTTTTTTTGAATTCGCTAGGCCCCTCTGGAAACACCATATATTTT. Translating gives CASSQDPLFLNSLGPSGNTIYF.

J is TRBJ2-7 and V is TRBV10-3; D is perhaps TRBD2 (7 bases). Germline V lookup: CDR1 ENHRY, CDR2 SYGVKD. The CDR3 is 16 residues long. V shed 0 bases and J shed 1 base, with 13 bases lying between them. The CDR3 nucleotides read TGTGCCATCAGTGAGTCGGGGGGGCCCCCTTCCTACGAGCAGTACTTC. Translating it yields CAISESGGPPSYEQYF.

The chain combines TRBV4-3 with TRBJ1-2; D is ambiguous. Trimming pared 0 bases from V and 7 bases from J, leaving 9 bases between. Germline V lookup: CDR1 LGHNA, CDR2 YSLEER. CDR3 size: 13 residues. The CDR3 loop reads CASSQDSGTGYTF. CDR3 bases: TGCGCCAGCAGCCAAGATTCCGGAACTGGCTACACCTTC.

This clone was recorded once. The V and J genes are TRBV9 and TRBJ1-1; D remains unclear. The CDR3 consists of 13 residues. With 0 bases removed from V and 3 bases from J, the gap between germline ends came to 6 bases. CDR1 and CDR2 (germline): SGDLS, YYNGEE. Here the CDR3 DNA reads TGTGCCAGCAGCGTAGAAAGGGACACTGAAGCTTTCTTT. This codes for CASSVERDTEAFF.

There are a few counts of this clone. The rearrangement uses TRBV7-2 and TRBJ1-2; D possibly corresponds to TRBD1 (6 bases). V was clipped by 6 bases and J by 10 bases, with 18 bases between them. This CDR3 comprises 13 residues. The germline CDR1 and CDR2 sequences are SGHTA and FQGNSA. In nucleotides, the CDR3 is TGTGCCAGCAGAGAGGGACAAGCTAATACCTACACCTTC. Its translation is CASREGQANTYTF.

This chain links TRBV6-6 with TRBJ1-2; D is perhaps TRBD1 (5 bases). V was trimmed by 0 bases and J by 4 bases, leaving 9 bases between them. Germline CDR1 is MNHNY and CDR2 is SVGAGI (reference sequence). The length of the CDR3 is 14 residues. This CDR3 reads CASSYSLGGYGYTF. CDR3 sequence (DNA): TGTGCCAGCAGTTACTCGTTGGGGGGCTATGGCTACACCTTC.

This CDR3 is CASSERTGVGQPQHF. DNA of the CDR3: TGTGCCAGCAGTGAACGGACAGGGGTCGGTCAGCCCCAGCATTTT. The chain recombines TRBV6-1 with TRBJ1-5, with 9 bases matching TRBD1. The CDR3 has 15 amino acids. Germline CDR1 is MNHNS and CDR2 is SASEGT. The J segment lost 6 bases and the V segment lost 2 bases, leaving 5 bases of the junction unmatched.

CDR3 sequence reads: CASSYNLIGFGETQYF. The CDR3 nucleotides are TGTGCCAGCAGTTACAATTTGATCGGTTTTGGAGAGACCCAGTACTTC. The gene calls are TRBV6-7 and TRBJ2-5; no clear D. TRBV6-7 qualifies as an ORF whose function is uncertain. With 2 bases removed from V and 4 bases from J, the gap between germline ends came to 17 bases. CDR3 length: 16 amino acids.

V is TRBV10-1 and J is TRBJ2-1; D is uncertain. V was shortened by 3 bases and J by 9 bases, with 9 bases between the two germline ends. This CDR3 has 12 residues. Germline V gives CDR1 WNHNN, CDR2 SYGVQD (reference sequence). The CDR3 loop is CASSDGGSEQFF. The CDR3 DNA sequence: TGCGCCAGCAGTGATGGCGGCAGTGAGCAGTTCTTC.

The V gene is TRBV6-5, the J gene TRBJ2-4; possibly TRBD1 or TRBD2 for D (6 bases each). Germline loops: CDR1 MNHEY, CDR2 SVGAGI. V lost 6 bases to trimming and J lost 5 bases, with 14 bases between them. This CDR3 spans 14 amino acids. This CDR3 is CASRPGGGQNIQYF. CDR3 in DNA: TGTGCCAGCAGGCCGGGTGGGGGGCAAAACATTCAGTACTTC.